The 27 T cell receptor beta chains given below trace back to one sample, sequenced in a study of T cell responses to AZD1222 COVID-19 vaccine. Method: immunoSEQ multiplex PCR; TCRdb's copy keeps in-frame clones and lacks some. This sample has about 100,000 clones, with around 90% found just once. Material: peripheral blood, obtained on day 0 of AZD1222 vaccination. Source of these receptors: an adult in good health.

This rearrangement joins TRBV6-2 or TRBV6-3 to TRBJ2-1; D remains ambiguous. This CDR3 region has 13 residues. Looked up from germline, CDR1 is MNHEY and CDR2 is SVGEGT. V dropped 5 bases and J dropped 5 bases, with 10 bases sitting between them. The CDR3 nucleotides are TGTGCCAGCAGTCCCCTTTTGAACAATGAGCAGTTCTTC. This sequence encodes CASSPLLNNEQFF.

The chain is built from TRBV5-1 and TRBJ1-1; 8 bases agree with TRBD1. Germline V CDR1 and CDR2: SGHRS, YFSETQ. V gave up 1 base and J gave up 4 bases; unmatched junction bases: 3. This CDR3 has 14 amino acids. CDR3 sequence reads: CASSLFTGGTEAFF. In DNA, the CDR3 is TGCGCCAGCAGCTTGTTTACAGGGGGCACTGAAGCTTTCTTT.

V gene TRBV10-1 combines with J gene TRBJ1-5; weak D call: TRBD1 (5 bases). Germline CDR1 and CDR2: WNHNN and SYGVQD (reference sequence). Trimming cost V 6 bases and J 6 bases, with 24 bases left between them. This CDR3 contains 17 residues. CDR3 protein: CASRIRIGRAEGQPQHF. CDR3 nucleotide sequence: TGCGCCAGCAGGATCCGGATTGGCAGGGCAGAGGGTCAGCCCCAGCATTTT.

The chain links TRBV5-4 to TRBJ1-1; TRBD1 is a possible D gene (6 bases). V gave up 5 bases and J gave up 0 bases, with 11 bases separating them. Germline CDR1 is SGHNT and CDR2 is YYREEE (reference sequence). CDR3 length equals 14 residues. The CDR3 DNA is TGTGCCAGCAGGAAGGACAGCATGAACACTGAAGCTTTCTTT. It encodes CASRKDSMNTEAFF.

As to this clone: Relative to the germline gene, one junction end is altered; a read error may explain this. The gene calls are TRBV5-5 and TRBJ2-4; 8 nucleotides match TRBD1. The CDR3 sequence is 16 residues long. CDR1 and CDR2 (germline): SGHKS, YYEKEE (reference sequence). The DNA of the CDR3 is TGTGCCAGCAGCGCCCGGACAGGGCGGGAAAAAAGCATTCAGTACTTC. Translated: CASSARTGREKSIQYF.

V usage is TRBV7-2 and J usage is TRBJ1-2; D may be TRBD1 (6 bases). CDR3 length: 13 amino acids. Trimming pared 3 bases from V and 6 bases from J, leaving 11 bases between. Germline values: CDR1 SGHTA, CDR2 FQGNSA. The CDR3 loop reads CASSLGAPDGYTF. CDR3 coding DNA: TGTGCCAGCAGCTTGGGGGCCCCGGATGGCTACACCTTC.

This clone was seen a few times. The chain recombines TRBV11-2 with TRBJ2-1, with D possibly being TRBD1 or TRBD2 (6 bases each). V was pared by 3 bases and J by 0 bases, with 21 bases between. Germline CDR1 is SGHAT and CDR2 is FQNNGV. The CDR3 loop spans 19 amino acids. In nucleotides, the CDR3 is TGTGCCAGCAGCTTCGGGGGCGCCATGTTGTTGAGCTCCTACAATGAGCAGTTCTTC. Its protein is CASSFGGAMLLSSYNEQFF.

This chain uses TRBV2 with TRBJ1-1; D call uncertain. Germline V gives CDR1 SNHLY, CDR2 FYNNEI. V was cut by 3 bases and J by 5 bases, with 4 bases left in between. This CDR3 spans 11 amino acids. CDR3 amino acids: CASSDGTEAFF. CDR3 DNA: TGTGCCAGCAGTGATGGGACTGAAGCTTTCTTT.

The chain employs TRBV30 and TRBJ2-2; possible D gene TRBD1, 5 bases. The CDR3 is 14 amino acids. V lost 3 bases and J lost 2, with 10 bases in between. The germline V gene encodes CDR1 GTSNPN and CDR2 SVGIG (reference sequence). The DNA of the CDR3 is TGTGCCTGGAGCGTAGACAGCAACACCGGGGAGCTGTTTTTT. Its protein product is CAWSVDSNTGELFF.

This chain connects TRBV4-1 to TRBJ2-7; no definite D call. CDR3 length equals 14 residues. Trimming took off 1 base at V and 2 bases at J, with 9 bases between the two ends. Germline assignment: CDR1 MGHRA and CDR2 YSYEKL. The chain's CDR3 is CASSQVLGTYEQYF. The CDR3 coding sequence is TGCGCCAGCAGCCAAGTGTTAGGGACCTACGAGCAGTACTTC.

This clone showed up just a few times. The chain uses TRBV7-8 and TRBJ2-7; D is undetermined. Trimming removed 1 base from V and 4 bases from J, with 8 bases in between. Germline V CDR1 and CDR2: SGHVS, FQNEAQ. CDR3 size: 13 residues. CDR3 in amino acids: CASSLDVLYEQYF. Written as DNA, the CDR3 is TGTGCCAGCAGCTTAGATGTCCTGTACGAGCAGTACTTC.

The gene calls are TRBV3-1 (or the pseudogene TRBV3-2) and TRBJ1-2, with D maybe TRBD1 (6 bases). Germline-derived CDR1 and CDR2 are LGHDT and YNNKEL (reference sequence). The CDR3 contains 13 residues. The V end was cut by 5 bases, the J end by 4 bases, with 11 bases between. The CDR3 here is CASSYTGSYGYTF. CDR3 nucleotide sequence: TGTGCCAGCAGCTATACAGGGTCCTATGGCTACACCTTC.

The J gene is TRBJ2-5, the V gene TRBV18; D is uncertain. The V gene's germline CDR1 is KGHSH and CDR2 LQKENI. The CDR3 contains 16 residues. Trimming shortened V by 3 bases and J by 1 base, and 15 bases separated the two germline ends. CDR3 DNA sequence: TGTGCCAGCTCACCTCTACCAAGGACCAGCCAAGAGACCCAGTACTTC. Translated, it gives CASSPLPRTSQETQYF.

This rearrangement joins TRBV5-4 to TRBJ2-3; possibly TRBD1 for D (6 bases). CDR1 is SGHNT and CDR2 is YYREEE in the germline V gene (reference sequence). The CDR3 is made up of 15 amino acids. V lost 5 bases, J lost 4 bases, and 17 bases lay in between. The CDR3 coding sequence is TGTGCCAGCAGGGGGACACCATTAGGGGCAGATACGCAGTATTTT. Encoded protein: CASRGTPLGADTQYF.

The chain joins TRBV9 to TRBJ1-1; the D gene is possibly TRBD1 (5 bases). The CDR3 consists of 14 residues. The V end was cut by 0 bases, the J end by 3 bases, with 9 bases between. Germline lookup yields CDR1 SGDLS and CDR2 YYNGEE. The CDR3 DNA follows: TGTGCCAGCAGCGTAGGCGGGGGGGACACTGAAGCTTTCTTT. This encodes CASSVGGGDTEAFF.

The chain is built from TRBV13 and TRBJ1-1, with a possible D match to TRBD1 (6 bases). The germline gives CDR1 PRHDT, CDR2 FYEKMQ (reference sequence). The germline V and J ends were trimmed by 5 bases and 10 bases, with 20 bases remaining between them. The CDR3 has 14 amino acids. CDR3 region: CASSRRTVQEVAFF. The CDR3 region has the DNA TGTGCCAGCAGCCGAAGGACAGTCCAGGAGGTAGCTTTCTTT.

This rearrangement joins TRBV20-1 to TRBJ1-1; 8 bases map to TRBD1. The CDR3 runs to 16 residues. The germline V gene has CDR1 DFQATT and CDR2 SNEGSKA (reference sequence). V shed 7 bases and J 0 bases; nucleotides not matched to a gene: 13. The DNA for the CDR3 is TGCAGTGTTAGTTGGGGCAGGGGGCTCATGAACACTGAAGCTTTCTTT. Translation gives CSVSWGRGLMNTEAFF.

The chain recombines TRBV4-1 with TRBJ2-7; TRBD2 might be the D (5 bases). Germline CDR1 reads MGHRA; CDR2 reads YSYEKL. Trimming stripped 1 base from V and 0 bases from J, with 10 bases between. The CDR3 runs 15 residues. The CDR3 reads CASSQGLSGSYEQYF. In DNA form, the CDR3 reads TGCGCCAGCAGCCAAGGACTATCGGGCTCCTACGAGCAGTACTTC.

The chain recombines TRBV29-1 with TRBJ1-1; 8 bases line up with TRBD1. After removal of 5 bases from V and 3 bases from J, the junction contained 5 bases not matched to a gene. The CDR3 consists of 13 residues. From germline, CDR1 is SQVTM and CDR2 ANQGSEA. The CDR3 protein is CSVNQGAYTEAFF. The CDR3 bases are TGCAGCGTTAACCAGGGGGCCTACACTGAAGCTTTCTTT.

CDR3 sequence: CASSLRQGKTSPLHF. The CDR3, as DNA: TGTGCCAGCAGCTTGAGACAGGGGAAAACTTCACCCCTCCACTTT. The rearrangement uses TRBV5-6 and TRBJ1-6, with TRBD1 matching 8 bases. The CDR3 has 15 residues. In germline, CDR1 is SGHDT, CDR2 YYEEEE. The V gene end was trimmed by 1 base and the J gene end by 9 bases; junction bases not matched to a gene: 6.

This clone was observed a single time. This chain connects TRBV27 to TRBJ1-2, with D possibly TRBD1 on 5 matching bases. This CDR3 spans 14 amino acids. The germline V gene has CDR1 MNHEY and CDR2 SMNVEV (reference sequence). Trimming left V 2 bases short and J 6 bases short, with 13 bases between. The CDR3 spells CASSLQGFSDGYTF. DNA for the CDR3: TGTGCCAGCAGTTTACAGGGATTCTCAGATGGCTACACCTTC.

J is TRBJ2-7 and V is TRBV19; D gene unclear. Germline V gene sequence: CDR1 LNHDA, CDR2 SQIVND (reference sequence). Trimming stripped 3 bases from V and 2 bases from J, with 11 bases between. There are 14 residues in the CDR3. DNA for the CDR3: TGTGCCAGTAGTATCCACATCAAAACCTACGAGCAGTACTTC. Translation gives CASSIHIKTYEQYF.

The chain combines TRBV29-1 with TRBJ1-2; the D gene is possibly TRBD1 (6 bases). With 2 bases removed from V and 4 bases from J, the gap between germline ends came to 8 bases. CDR1 SQVTM and CDR2 ANQGSEA come from the germline V gene. The CDR3 covers 12 residues. CDR3 sequence (DNA): TGCAGCGTTGAACGGGGGCTCTATGGCTACACCTTC. This sequence encodes CSVERGLYGYTF. The full variable domain, in which reference TRBV29-1 and TRBJ1-2 provide the parts outside the CDR3, is SAVISQKPSRDICQRGTSLTIQCQVDSQVTMMFWYRQQPGQSLTLIATANQGSEATYESGFVIDKFPISRPNLTFSTLTVSNMSPEDSSIYLCSVERGLYGYTFGSGTRLTVV.

J is TRBJ1-1 and V is TRBV7-2, with D perhaps matching TRBD1 (5 bases). The CDR3 is 12 amino acids. Trimming removed 5 bases at V and 6 bases at J, with 10 bases between. Germline assignment: CDR1 SGHTA and CDR2 FQGNSA. The CDR3 sequence is CASSGGTAEAFF. CDR3 coding DNA: TGTGCCAGCAGCGGGGGGACCGCTGAAGCTTTCTTT.

The chain recombines TRBV11-3 with TRBJ2-3; a possible D gene is TRBD2 (7 bases). CDR1 and CDR2 from the germline V gene are SGHNT and YENEEA. The CDR3 has 15 residues. V dropped 4 bases and J dropped 3 bases, with 14 bases sitting between them. This CDR3 is CASSSGGVGTDTQYF. Written as DNA, the CDR3 is TGTGCCAGCAGCTCGGGGGGCGTGGGTACAGATACGCAGTATTTT. Together with reference TRBV11-3 and TRBJ2-3, the CDR3 gives the full variable domain: EAGVVQSPRYKIIEKKQPVAFWCNPISGHNTLYWYLQNLGQGPELLIRYENEEAVDDSQLPKDRFSAERLKGVDSTLKIQPAELGDSAVYLCASSSGGVGTDTQYFGPGTRLTVL.

The chain carries TRBV6-2 or TRBV6-3 and TRBJ2-7, with 11 bases fitting TRBD2. The germline CDR1 and CDR2 sequences are MNHEY and SVGEGT. The CDR3 runs to 16 residues. Trimming took 5 bases from V and 0 from J; bases not matched to a gene: 6. The CDR3 is CASSPRLAGRSYEQYF. CDR3 in DNA: TGTGCCAGCAGTCCCCGACTAGCGGGGCGCTCCTACGAGCAGTACTTC.

The chain is built from TRBV20-1 and TRBJ2-7; the D gene is possibly TRBD2 (6 bases). The CDR3 is 11 amino acids. CDR1 and CDR2 from the germline V gene are DFQATT and SNEGSKA (reference sequence). The germline V and J ends were trimmed by 7 bases and 6 bases, with 13 bases remaining between them. This CDR3 reads CSVFGEAEQYF. The CDR3 DNA reads as TGCAGTGTTTTTGGGGAGGCCGAGCAGTACTTC.